The 20 T cell receptor beta chains below were found in one sample sequenced in a study of cytomegalovirus exposure and HLA in healthy donors. The PCR made use of 60 Vbeta and 13 Jbeta primers. Clones were read by immunoSEQ multiplex PCR, and TCRdb kept only the in-frame ones, dropping some. This sample has 130,000 to 150,000 clones; roughly four fifths occur once, and the top ten carry about 3%. The sample was PBMCs. The origin of the receptors is a man between 35 and 55 years old in good health and CMV-seropositive.

This clone was found once. The chain is built from TRBV16 and TRBJ2-1; TRBD1 might be the D (6 bases). Germline V gene lookup returns CDR1 KGHSY and CDR2 FQNENV. Trimming cost V 3 bases and J 4 bases, with 16 bases left between them. The CDR3 has 16 residues. The CDR3 reads CASSQSRGITYNEQFF. The CDR3 nucleotides read TGTGCCAGCAGCCAGTCCAGGGGTATTACTTACAATGAGCAGTTCTTC.

The chain is built from TRBV2 and TRBJ1-4; D ambiguous. Germline V gene sequence: CDR1 SNHLY, CDR2 FYNNEI. The V and J ends lost 5 bases and 4 bases respectively, with 8 bases between them. The CDR3 loop spans 13 amino acids. Here the CDR3 DNA reads TGTGCCAGCAGTTCCCAGATTAATGAAAAACTGTTTTTT. This encodes CASSSQINEKLFF.

J is TRBJ2-5 and V is TRBV9, with 10 bases fitting TRBD1. The CDR3 contains 14 residues. V lost 3 bases to trimming and J lost 5 bases; unmatched junction nucleotides: 4. Germline V lookup: CDR1 SGDLS, CDR2 YYNGEE. As DNA, the CDR3 is TGTGCCAGCAGCGGACAGGGGGCTCGCGAGACCCAGTACTTC. It translates to CASSGQGARETQYF.

This chain connects TRBV27 to TRBJ1-5; D might be TRBD1 (5 bases). Germline V gives CDR1 MNHEY, CDR2 SMNVEV (reference sequence). The CDR3 extends over 14 amino acids. V shed 2 bases and J shed 4 bases, with 9 bases lying between them. The CDR3 is CASSLMQGNQPQHF. DNA of the CDR3: TGTGCCAGCAGTTTAATGCAGGGTAATCAGCCCCAGCATTTT.

The chain recombines TRBV10-1 with TRBJ2-1; a weak D match, TRBD2 (6 bases). This CDR3 has 19 residues. V shed 0 bases and J shed 0 bases, with 18 bases lying between them. Germline CDR1 and CDR2: WNHNN and SYGVQD (reference sequence). The DNA for the CDR3 is TGCGCCAGCAGTGAGTCGAAAGTCACGCGGGGAGTCTCCTACAATGAGCAGTTCTTC. Protein sequence: CASSESKVTRGVSYNEQFF.

The gene calls are TRBV7-6 and TRBJ1-2, with D hard to call. V dropped 1 base and J dropped 4 bases, with 10 bases sitting between them. Germline assignment: CDR1 SGHVS and CDR2 FNYEAQ. The CDR3 sequence is 14 residues long. In nucleotides, the CDR3 is TGTGCCAGCAGCTTAGACGGGAATAGCTATGGCTACACCTTC. This translates into CASSLDGNSYGYTF.

The V and J genes are TRBV7-3 and TRBJ1-1; the D is unclear. Between the trimmed V and J ends, which lost 4 bases and 3 bases, there was a span of 6 bases. The CDR3 extends over 12 amino acids. Germline V gene sequence: CDR1 SGHTA, CDR2 FQGTGA. This chain's CDR3 is CASSSQDTEAFF. In DNA, the CDR3 is TGTGCCAGCAGCTCCCAGGACACTGAAGCTTTCTTT.

Here the CDR3 reads CAISGDRGNIQYF. CDR3 coding DNA: TGTGCCATCAGTGGGGATCGGGGAAACATTCAGTACTTC. The chain uses TRBV10-3 and TRBJ2-4, with TRBD2 as a possible D gene (5 bases). CDR1 and CDR2 (germline): ENHRY, SYGVKD. This CDR3 region has 13 residues. V dropped 4 bases and J dropped 6 bases, with 10 bases sitting between them.

The chain combines TRBV27 with TRBJ1-1; TRBD1 matches at 7 bases. The CDR3 extends over 17 amino acids. The germline CDR1 and CDR2 sequences are MNHEY and SMNVEV (reference sequence). The V and J ends lost 0 bases and 3 bases, in that order; junction bases with no gene match: 10. Here the CDR3 DNA reads TGTGCCAGCAGTTTATCCGGGACAGTAAGTTGGTACACTGAAGCTTTCTTT. The encoded protein is CASSLSGTVSWYTEAFF.

The rearrangement links TRBV2 to TRBJ1-5; 7 bases are a match to TRBD1. Germline assignment: CDR1 SNHLY and CDR2 FYNNEI. The CDR3 length is 15 residues. V shed 6 bases, J shed 7 bases, and the junction held 12 bases outside the gene matches. CDR3 nucleotide sequence: TGTGCCAGCAGCGATCAAACAGGGGCGCGACAGCCCCAGCATTTT. It translates to CASSDQTGARQPQHF.

This chain connects TRBV7-9 to TRBJ1-1, with 12 bases aligning to TRBD1. Germline lookup yields CDR1 SEHNR and CDR2 FQNEAQ (reference sequence). The CDR3 has 16 amino acids. Losses at the gene ends were 5 bases for V and 1 base for J; bases not matched to a gene: 5. The CDR3 loop is CASSQGQGATNTEAFF. CDR3 bases: TGTGCCAGCAGCCAGGGACAGGGGGCCACGAACACTGAAGCTTTCTTT.

The chain is built from TRBV14 and TRBJ1-2, with D tentatively TRBD1 (6 bases). The CDR3 extends over 16 amino acids. Between the trimmed V and J ends, which lost 3 bases and 0 bases, there was a span of 14 bases. The germline gives CDR1 SGHDN, CDR2 FVKESK. CDR3 coding DNA: TGTGCCAGCAGCCACGGGCAGGGGAGAGCTAACTATGGCTACACCTTC. Translated, it gives CASSHGQGRANYGYTF.

The chain recombines TRBV5-1 with TRBJ2-6; TRBD2 matches 14 bases. The CDR3 loop spans 17 amino acids. The trim removed 7 bases at V and 4 bases at J, leaving 7 bases unmatched. Germline CDR1 and CDR2: SGHRS and YFSETQ. CDR3 nucleotide sequence: TGCGCCAGCTCAGGGACTAGCGGGAGATCCGGGGCCAACGTCCTGACTTTC. Amino acids: CASSGTSGRSGANVLTF.

The V gene is TRBV7-2, the J gene TRBJ2-1; D is uncertain. The CDR3 runs 12 residues. CDR1 and CDR2 (germline): SGHTA, FQGNSA. V lost 0 bases, J lost 10 bases, and 7 bases lay in between. The CDR3 spells CASSLAIGEQFF. CDR3 nucleotides: TGTGCCAGCAGCTTAGCGATTGGCGAGCAGTTCTTC.

The chain is built from TRBV7-8 and TRBJ2-4; perhaps TRBD1 as D (6 bases). The CDR3 loop spans 18 amino acids. Trimming cost V 1 base and J 0 bases, with 16 bases left between them. Germline V lookup: CDR1 SGHVS, CDR2 FQNEAQ. The CDR3 region is CASSLVVRGSIAKNIQYF. The CDR3 DNA follows: TGTGCCAGCAGCTTAGTTGTAAGGGGGTCAATAGCCAAAAACATTCAGTACTTC. The full variable domain, with the rest looked up from reference TRBV7-8 and TRBJ2-4, is GAGVSQSPRYKVAKRGQDVALRCDPISGHVSLFWYQQALGQGPEFLTYFQNEAQLDKSGLPSDRFFAERPEGSVSTLKIQRTQQEDSAVYLCASSLVVRGSIAKNIQYFGAGTRLSVL.

This clone showed up just a few times. The V call is TRBV9, the J call TRBJ2-5, with D possibly being TRBD2 (5 bases). V dropped 3 bases and J dropped 2 bases, with 14 bases sitting between them. The CDR3 runs 15 residues. Germline-derived CDR1 and CDR2 are SGDLS and YYNGEE. The chain's CDR3 is CASSAGFGRQETQYF. The CDR3 DNA follows: TGTGCCAGCAGCGCGGGATTTGGAAGACAAGAGACCCAGTACTTC.

In its sample, this clone was seen once. The chain links TRBV19 to TRBJ2-7; TRBD2 aligns across 11 bases. The J segment lost 0 bases and the V segment lost 6 bases, leaving 7 bases of the junction unmatched. This CDR3 has 16 residues. CDR1 is LNHDA and CDR2 is SQIVND in the germline V gene (reference sequence). The CDR3 region is CASRDSGTSGSYEQYF. The CDR3 DNA sequence: TGTGCCAGTAGGGACAGCGGGACTAGCGGCTCCTACGAGCAGTACTTC.

This clone was recorded a few times. For the CDR3, the DNA is TGTGCCAGCAGCTTACGTTTTCAGTCCTACGAGCAGTACTTC. Protein product: CASSLRFQSYEQYF. V and J are TRBV11-3 and TRBJ2-7, with D unclear. The length of the CDR3 is 14 residues. Trimming took 2 bases from V and 1 from J, leaving 9 bases between them. Germline V CDR1 and CDR2: SGHNT, YENEEA.

This chain joins TRBV5-1 and TRBJ2-7; D perhaps matches TRBD1 (6 bases). The CDR3 loop spans 15 amino acids. With 4 bases removed from V and 7 bases from J, the gap between germline ends came to 21 bases. Germline assignment: CDR1 SGHRS and CDR2 YFSETQ. As DNA, the CDR3 is TGCGCCAGCAGCAAGTCTACCGGGACAAGGGTAGAGCAGTACTTC. Its translation: CASSKSTGTRVEQYF.

The chain combines TRBV5-1 with TRBJ2-7; 11 nucleotides align to TRBD2. CDR1 SGHRS and CDR2 YFSETQ come from the germline V gene. The V and J ends lost 1 base and 0 bases, in that order; junction bases with no gene match: 3. The CDR3 length is 16 residues. In nucleotides, the CDR3 is TGCGCCAGCAGCTTGAGGCTAGCGGGAGGCTCCTACGAGCAGTACTTC. Translation gives CASSLRLAGGSYEQYF.